The following is a T cell receptor (beta chain) sequence with its context. Its antigen is still unknown. CD4+CD25+CD127- Tregs, CD4+CD25- non-Tregs, CD4 and CD8 cells were sorted. This sample is part of a study of Tregs in tolerant kidney transplant recipients. Study-wide results and caveats: Biological reproducibility was not directly addressed, but technical replication error appeared minimal.

Clones were sequenced by immunoSEQ multiplex PCR, and TCRdb holds only the in-frame ones, with some missing. Of about 240,000 clones detected, around 82% appear once; the ten largest clones hold approximately 0.69%. V was pared by 2 bases and J by 4 bases, with 13 bases between. Per germline, CDR1 SGHRS and CDR2 YFSETQ. There are 14 residues in the CDR3. The receptor was isolated from a human donor in good health. The material sequenced was CD4+ T cells from blood. This chain uses TRBV5-1 with TRBJ2-7; possible D gene TRBD1, 7 bases. The CDR3 DNA sequence: TGCGCCAGCAGCTTCCGCTCAGGGGGGTACGAGCAGTACTTC. Translating it yields CASSFRSGGYEQYF.